The rows below give T cell receptor beta chains drawn from one sample of a study of blood T cells in healthy people across ages. TCRdb re-analysed the 5' RACE reads in MiXCR, keeping a single row per CDR3 protein. This table holds about 770,000 distinct CDR3 sequences, under 45% found once. Sequences were obtained from blood. These receptors were obtained from a man in his 60s in good health. Each CDR3 is given with its conserved first and last residue. D genes are given only for firm matches. Expanded clones are given a class, and other clones once, few, many or no size at all.

TRBD2	few	TRBV14	TRBJ2-7	CASSQVPLAGPTYEQYF	TGTGCCAGCAGCCAAGTCCCTCTAGCGGGGCCCACCTACGAGCAGTACTTC
-	few	TRBV7-2	TRBJ2-1	CASSLHGPYNEQFF	TGTGCCAGCAGCCTTCATGGACCCTACAATGAGCAGTTCTTC
-	-	TRBV7-2	TRBJ1-4	CASSQSGANEKLFF	TGTGCCAGCAGCCAGTCCGGGGCTAATGAAAAACTGTTTTTT
-	-	TRBV4-3	TRBJ2-3	CASSQESVGLAYSTDTQYF	TGCGCCAGCAGCCAAGAATCCGTGGGGCTAGCTTATAGCACAGATACGCAGTATTTT
-	-	TRBV27	TRBJ1-1	CASWGQNTEAFF	TGTGCCAGCTGGGGACAGAACACTGAAGCTTTCTTT
-	-	TRBV7-2	TRBJ2-7	CASSPSPTGYEQYF	TGTGCCAGCAGCCCAAGTCCGACAGGTTACGAGCAGTACTTC
-	-	TRBV12-3/TRBV12-4	TRBJ1-5	CASGAAGRYNQPQHF	TGTGCCAGCGGGGCCGCGGGGCGGTACAATCAGCCCCAGCATTTT
TRBD2	-	TRBV2	TRBJ2-7	CAIGGGAPHSYGQYF	TGTGCCATCGGCGGGGGGGCCCCTCACTCCTACGGGCAGTACTTC
TRBD2	-	TRBV5-1	TRBJ2-6	CASSDGGAGANVLTF	TGCGCCAGCAGCGACGGGGGGGCTGGGGCCAACGTCCTGACTTTC
TRBD1	-	TRBV2	TRBJ1-1	CASSGDREREAFF	TGTGCCAGCAGTGGGGACAGGGAGCGTGAAGCTTTCTTT
-	-	TRBV4-1	TRBJ2-5	CASSQAVGGPLPETQYF	TGCGCCAGCAGCCAAGCAGTGGGGGGCCCCCTCCCAGAGACCCAGTACTTC
TRBD1	-	TRBV11-1	TRBJ2-5	CTSSKTPGQGGQYF	TGTACCAGCAGCAAAACCCCCGGACAGGGCGGGCAGTACTTC
TRBD2	few	TRBV12-3/TRBV12-4	TRBJ2-1	CASSEPSSGGWHEQFF	TGTGCCAGCAGTGAGCCTAGTAGCGGGGGTTGGCATGAGCAGTTCTTC
-	few	TRBV7-2	TRBJ2-7	CASSTNRIASYEQYF	TGTGCCAGCAGCACCAACAGAATTGCATCCTACGAGCAGTACTTC
-	-	TRBV7-9	TRBJ2-7	CASIPEGGSSYNEQYF	TGTGCCAGCATCCCCGAGGGGGGGAGCTCCTACAATGAGCAGTACTTC
-	-	TRBV5-1	TRBJ2-7	CASSGVVSYEQYF	TGCGCCAGCAGTGGTGTTGTCTCCTACGAGCAGTACTTC
-	-	TRBV5-6	TRBJ2-3	CASSLAGSGSPDTQYF	TGTGCCAGCAGCTTGGCAGGCAGTGGGTCTCCAGATACGCAGTATTTT
-	few	TRBV5-5	TRBJ2-6	CASSDYRTRSGANVLTF	TGTGCCAGCAGCGACTACAGAACTAGGTCTGGGGCCAACGTCCTGACTTTC
-	-	TRBV12-3/TRBV12-4	TRBJ2-7	CASRATSAGSYEQYF	TGTGCCAGCAGGGCAACATCGGCGGGCTCCTACGAGCAGTACTTC
TRBD1	-	TRBV14	TRBJ1-4	CASSHLSGTANEKLFF	TGTGCCAGCAGCCATCTCTCCGGGACAGCCAATGAAAAACTGTTTTTT
-	many	TRBV28	TRBJ2-3	CASSLSGGLGSLTDTQYF	TGTGCCAGCAGTTTATCCGGTGGACTGGGTAGCCTCACAGATACGCAGTATTTT
TRBD2	many	TRBV7-7	TRBJ2-1	CASSRTSGGRSGEQFF	TGTGCCAGCAGCCGGACTAGCGGGGGGAGGAGTGGTGAGCAGTTCTTC
-	-	TRBV6-5	TRBJ1-1	CASSPRLVGNTEAFF	TGTGCCAGCAGCCCCAGACTGGTGGGGAACACTGAAGCTTTCTTT
-	few	TRBV10-3	TRBJ2-7	CAISAWDTAAYEQYF	TGTGCCATCAGTGCGTGGGACACCGCAGCCTACGAGCAGTACTTC
TRBD2	few	TRBV6-1	TRBJ2-5	CASSALAGVQETQYF	TGTGCCAGCAGTGCCTTAGCGGGGGTTCAAGAGACCCAGTACTTC
-	-	TRBV7-2	TRBJ2-3	CASSLASWATDTQYF	TGTGCCAGCAGCTTAGCGTCCTGGGCCACAGATACGCAGTATTTT
-	many	TRBV27	TRBJ2-1	CASSLSNYNEQFF	TGTGCCAGCAGTTTATCAAATTACAATGAGCAGTTCTTC
TRBD1	-	TRBV5-4	TRBJ2-4	CASSLGQGVAKNIQYF	TGTGCCAGCAGCTTGGGACAGGGAGTAGCCAAAAACATTCAGTACTTC
TRBD1	-	TRBV6-6	TRBJ1-6	CASKTTGGGSPLHF	TGTGCCAGCAAAACGACAGGGGGGGGTTCACCCCTCCACTTT
-	-	TRBV4-3	TRBJ2-1	CASSQDRGGEQFF	TGCGCCAGCAGCCAAGATAGGGGTGGGGAGCAGTTCTTC
TRBD2	few	TRBV20-1	TRBJ2-5	CSARDPGLGRETQYF	TGCAGTGCTAGAGACCCGGGACTAGGGCGGGAGACCCAGTACTTC
-	-	TRBV4-1	TRBJ1-2	CASSHHGDYGYTF	TGCGCCAGCAGCCATCACGGGGATTATGGCTACACCTTC
-	few	TRBV6-6	TRBJ1-5	CASSYNPRAGNQPQHF	TGTGCCAGCAGTTATAACCCCCGGGCCGGCAATCAGCCCCAGCATTTT
TRBD1	-	TRBV6-1	TRBJ2-7	CASSPLTGVEQYF	TGTGCCAGCAGCCCTTTAACAGGGGTCGAGCAGTACTTC
TRBD1	many	TRBV20-1	TRBJ2-7	CSARAGTGGLKQYF	TGCAGTGCTAGAGCCGGGACAGGGGGCCTAAAGCAGTACTTC
-	few	TRBV29-1	TRBJ2-1	CSGGETQGIVAYNEQFF	TGCAGCGGGGGTGAGACCCAGGGTATCGTAGCCTACAATGAGCAGTTCTTC
-	-	TRBV4-3	TRBJ2-7	CASSQEGGGSYEQYF	TGCGCCAGCAGCCAAGAGGGGGGTGGTTCCTACGAGCAGTACTTC
-	-	TRBV11-3	TRBJ2-5	CASSRTFQEAQYF	TGTGCCAGCAGCCGGACCTTCCAAGAGGCCCAGTACTTC
TRBD1	-	TRBV5-1	TRBJ1-2	CASSSNRGRGYGYTF	TGCGCCAGCAGCTCCAACAGGGGTAGGGGCTATGGCTACACCTTC
-	-	TRBV12-3/TRBV12-4	TRBJ2-3	CASSLEPDTQYF	TGTGCCAGCAGTTTAGAACCAGATACGCAGTATTTT
TRBD1	few	TRBV2	TRBJ1-5	CASSVLSGTGDNQPQHF	TGTGCCAGCAGTGTCCTCTCCGGGACAGGGGACAATCAGCCCCAGCATTTT